This TCR beta chain appears in the sequencing data of a study of blood T cell repertoires in COVID-19. Study-level information: The United States, Italy and Spain provided the acute and convalescent COVID-19 samples. T cells, B-cell-depleted T cells, or PBMCs supplied cDNA or gDNA.

CDR1 and CDR2 (germline): SEHNR, FQNEAQ (reference sequence). V lost 5 bases to trimming and J lost 4 bases; unmatched junction nucleotides: 7. This CDR3 has 14 amino acids. Original processing notes: By means of reference gene primer amplification, nucleated cell counts were estimated. Generated by immunoSEQ multiplex PCR, the TCRdb table keeps only in-frame clones and is missing some. V, J and clone size derive from that table, while D and trimming were established from the DNA sequence. There are 200,000 or so clones in the sample; roughly 84% occur only once, and roughly 20% lies in the top ten. This clone showed up just a few times.

The sample was peripheral blood. The receptor was derived from a human donor in a cohort sampled during active COVID-19. The V gene is TRBV7-9, the J gene TRBJ1-2; 7 bases line up with TRBD1. CDR3 amino acids: CASSRGQDSYGYTF. The CDR3, as DNA: TGTGCCAGCAGCCGCGGACAGGATAGCTATGGCTACACCTTC.